These 29 T cell receptor beta chains were all obtained from the same sample, sequenced in a study of CD8 T cells in ankylosing spondylitis. MiXCR, applied by TCRdb to the 5' RACE reads, yields one record per CDR3 protein. The table shows fewer than 150,000 distinct CDR3 sequences, with 6% to 8.5% occurring only once. Sequences were obtained from blood, either unsorted or a sorted T cell fraction (not recorded which). The receptors were gathered from a female donor with ankylosing spondylitis or in good health (not recorded which).

This clonotype was counted many times. V gene TRBV20-1 combines with J gene TRBJ2-3, with TRBD2 matching 10 bases. V dropped 5 bases and J dropped 1; count of bases not matched to a gene: 3. Germline CDR1 is DFQATT and CDR2 is SNEGSKA (reference sequence). The CDR3 runs to 14 residues. The CDR3 DNA sequence: TGCAGTGCTTTAGCGGGGGGTCGCACAGATACGCAGTATTTT. Amino acid sequence: CSALAGGRTDTQYF.

This clonotype was detected many times. J is TRBJ1-5 and V is TRBV20-1, with D tentatively TRBD1 (6 bases). Germline V gene sequence: CDR1 DFQATT, CDR2 SNEGSKA (reference sequence). The CDR3 runs 15 residues. The germline V and J ends were trimmed by 6 bases and 4 bases, with 19 bases remaining between them. In DNA form, the CDR3 reads TGCAGTGCGAGGGAACCCAGGGGTTCTAATCAGCCCCAGCATTTT. This codes for CSAREPRGSNQPQHF.

This clonotype was picked up many times. The V gene is TRBV7-8, the J gene TRBJ1-1; D is ambiguous. Per germline, CDR1 SGHVS and CDR2 FQNEAQ. The CDR3 extends over 15 amino acids. V lost 5 bases and J lost 0, with 13 bases in between. The CDR3 DNA reads TGTGCCAGCAGCCCAAGACATGGGGTGAACACTGAAGCTTTCTTT. Its translation is CASSPRHGVNTEAFF.

This clonotype has at least ten counts. The J gene is TRBJ1-5, the V gene TRBV27; D gene uncertain. The CDR3 covers 15 residues. CDR1 is MNHEY, CDR2 SMNVEV, per germline (reference sequence). V lost 2 bases and J 0 bases, leaving 8 bases between the germline ends. CDR3 residues: CASSLTRDSNQPQHF. The CDR3, as DNA: TGTGCCAGCAGTTTAACCCGGGATAGCAATCAGCCCCAGCATTTT.

In its sample, this clonotype was seen many times. The genes are TRBV5-1 and TRBJ2-5; 7 bases are a match to TRBD1. The J segment lost 5 bases and the V segment lost 3 bases, leaving 4 bases of the junction unmatched. Germline V gene lookup returns CDR1 SGHRS and CDR2 YFSETQ. CDR3 length equals 13 residues. The CDR3 DNA sequence: TGCGCCAGCAGCTCCGGGACAGCGGAGACCCAGTACTTC. It yields the protein CASSSGTAETQYF.

Many counts were recorded for this clonotype. The chain carries TRBV20-1 and TRBJ1-4; the D is unclear. V was cut by 1 base and J by 4 bases, with 4 bases left in between. The CDR3 is 12 residues long. Per the germline V gene, CDR1 is DFQATT and CDR2 is SNEGSKA (reference sequence). CDR3 coding DNA: TGCAGTGCTAGAGCCCTTAATGAAAAACTGTTTTTT. It codes for CSARALNEKLFF.

This clonotype was recorded many times. The V and J genes are TRBV12-3 or TRBV12-4 and TRBJ1-5, with 7 bases identical to TRBD1. The CDR3 consists of 16 residues. The V segment lost 1 base and the J segment 6 bases; nucleotides outside the gene matches: 9. CDR3: CASSLGTTDRAQPQHF. In DNA, the CDR3 is TGTGCCAGCAGTTTAGGGACAACCGACAGGGCTCAGCCCCAGCATTTT.

This chain joins TRBV7-3 and TRBJ2-1; no firm D call. V gave up 2 bases and J gave up 7 bases, with 9 bases separating them. Looked up from germline, CDR1 is SGHTA and CDR2 is FQGTGA. This CDR3 comprises 13 residues. CDR3 protein: CASSLGLQNEQFF. The CDR3 nucleotides are TGTGCCAGCAGCTTAGGTCTACAGAATGAGCAGTTCTTC.

This clonotype was recorded many times. The chain's CDR3 is CASSRGGTSYNEQFF. Written as DNA, the CDR3 is TGTGCCAGCAGCCGAGGGGGGACCTCCTACAATGAGCAGTTCTTC. The genes are TRBV5-5 and TRBJ2-1; possibly TRBD1 or TRBD2 for D (6 bases each). The germline V gene has CDR1 SGHKS and CDR2 YYEKEE (reference sequence). Trimming left V 4 bases short and J 0 bases short, with 11 bases between. This CDR3 spans 15 amino acids. Using reference TRBV5-5 and TRBJ2-1 for the parts outside the CDR3, the full variable domain is DAGVTQSPTHLIKTRGQQVTLRCSPISGHKSVSWYQQVLGQGPQFIFQYYEKEERGRGNFPDRFSARQFPNYSSELNVNALLLGDSALYLCASSRGGTSYNEQFFGPGTRLTVL.

This clonotype showed up many times. The V call is TRBV20-1, the J call TRBJ1-2; D not resolved. The CDR3 has 12 amino acids. The V gene's germline CDR1 is DFQATT and CDR2 SNEGSKA (reference sequence). The V gene lost 1 base and the J gene lost 0 bases, with 3 bases spanning the gap. The CDR3: CSARGANYGYTF. CDR3 in DNA: TGCAGTGCTAGAGGGGCTAACTATGGCTACACCTTC.

This clonotype was seen many times. This chain joins TRBV5-1 and TRBJ2-3; 7 nucleotides agree with TRBD1. The V segment lost 5 bases and the J segment 1 base; nucleotides outside the gene matches: 7. The CDR3 totals 15 residues. Germline CDR1 SGHRS, CDR2 YFSETQ. The CDR3 sequence is CASSLSGGGTDTQYF. The DNA of the CDR3 is TGCGCCAGCAGTCTTTCAGGGGGAGGCACAGATACGCAGTATTTT.

This clonotype was observed at least ten times. The chain employs TRBV12-2 and TRBJ1-4. TRBV12-2 is listed as a pseudogene. This CDR3 has 13 residues. CDR3 bases: TGTGCAAGTCTGGCGAGGGCTAATGAAAAACTGTTTTTT. Its protein is CASLARANEKLFF.

This clonotype occurred a few times. V usage is TRBV7-8 and J usage is TRBJ1-1, with D maybe TRBD1 (5 bases). The CDR3 runs 13 residues. Looked up from germline, CDR1 is SGHVS and CDR2 is FQNEAQ. V dropped 2 bases and J dropped 6 bases, with 10 bases sitting between them. The CDR3 region is CASSLFVGAEAFF. CDR3 sequence (DNA): TGTGCCAGCAGCTTATTCGTGGGGGCTGAAGCTTTCTTT.

This clonotype was observed many times. The rearrangement uses TRBV7-2 and TRBJ1-1, with D uncertain. V lost 3 bases and J lost 7, with 9 bases in between. CDR1 is SGHTA and CDR2 is FQGNSA in the germline V gene. This CDR3 is 12 amino acids long. The CDR3 nucleotides read TGTGCCAGCAGCTTTTCCCGCATTGAAGCTTTCTTT. As protein: CASSFSRIEAFF.

To note about this clonotype: A much larger clone differs by one base, so this may be a read error. V usage is TRBV7-2 and J usage is TRBJ2-3; D uncertain. Per the germline V gene, CDR1 is SGHTA and CDR2 is FQGNSA. The CDR3 runs to 14 residues. CDR3 DNA sequence: TGTGCCAGCGGTCCAGGAACACGCACAGATATGCAGTATTTT. Its translation is CASGPGTRTDMQYF.

CDR3: CASSRGRQETQYF. CDR3 bases: TGTGCCAGCAGCCGGGGCCGCCAAGAGACCCAGTACTTC. V and J are TRBV7-6 and TRBJ2-5; tentatively, D is TRBD1 or TRBD2 (5 bases each). V was cut by 5 bases and J by 1 base, with 8 bases left in between. The V gene's germline CDR1 is SGHVS and CDR2 FNYEAQ. The CDR3 has 13 amino acids.

This clonotype was detected many times. V is TRBV7-9 and J is TRBJ1-4; D is undetermined. CDR1 and CDR2 (germline): SEHNR, FQNEAQ (reference sequence). This CDR3 region has 15 residues. V dropped 2 bases and J dropped 6 bases, with 13 bases sitting between them. CDR3 nucleotide sequence: TGTGCCAGCAGCTTATTGGCGGCGGGCGATGAAAAACTGTTTTTT. It yields the protein CASSLLAAGDEKLFF.

This clonotype was counted ten times or more. The chain combines TRBV28 with TRBJ1-1; D is possibly TRBD1 (6 bases). CDR1 is MDHEN, CDR2 SYDVKM, per germline. The ends were cut back, 7 bases at V and 3 bases at J, with 21 bases in the middle. This CDR3 is 16 amino acids long. The DNA for the CDR3 is TGTGCCAGCACTCCTGGGGGGGCTCGGACCTACACTGAAGCTTTCTTT. As protein: CASTPGGARTYTEAFF.

This clonotype was picked up many times. V usage is TRBV28 and J usage is TRBJ2-2; no definite D call. V was pared by 6 bases and J by 4 bases, with 15 bases between. The germline V gene encodes CDR1 MDHEN and CDR2 SYDVKM. CDR3 size: 15 residues. CDR3 loop: CASSSVPLSTGELFF. The CDR3 DNA reads as TGTGCCAGCAGCTCCGTTCCCTTGTCCACCGGGGAGCTGTTTTTT.

There are many counts of this clonotype. This chain uses TRBV5-5 with TRBJ2-2; 8 positions agree with TRBD2. After removal of 0 bases from V and 7 bases from J, the junction contained 11 bases not matched to a gene. The CDR3 is made up of 17 amino acids. CDR1 SGHKS and CDR2 YYEKEE come from the germline V gene (reference sequence). The CDR3 DNA sequence: TGTGCCAGCAGCTTGGCCGGGGGTAGCGGGGACCTCGGGGAGCTGTTTTTT. It yields the protein CASSLAGGSGDLGELFF.

The V and J genes are TRBV5-5 and TRBJ2-2; D unclear. This CDR3 contains 14 residues. V lost 4 bases to trimming and J lost 9 bases, with 16 bases between them. In germline, CDR1 is SGHKS, CDR2 YYEKEE (reference sequence). This CDR3 is CASSPGLVCWELFF. CDR3 nucleotide sequence: TGTGCCAGCAGCCCCGGGCTGGTCTGCTGGGAGCTGTTTTTT.

This clonotype was picked up many times. The CDR3 DNA reads TGTGCCAGCAGCTTAACAGGGGGTCAGCCCCAGCATTTT. This codes for CASSLTGGQPQHF. This chain connects TRBV7-9 to TRBJ1-5, with 8 bases identical to TRBD1. Unmatched junction bases numbered 0, after V lost 2 bases and J lost 6 bases. In germline, CDR1 is SEHNR, CDR2 FQNEAQ (reference sequence). There are 13 residues in the CDR3.

This clonotype was detected many times. The J gene is TRBJ2-1, the V gene TRBV7-8; 12 bases align to TRBD2. V shed 5 bases, J shed 11 bases, and the junction held 4 bases outside the gene matches. The CDR3 is 13 amino acids. The germline V gene has CDR1 SGHVS and CDR2 FQNEAQ. The CDR3 DNA is TGTGCCAGCAGCGCGGGACTAGCGGGCAAGCAGTTCTTC. This codes for CASSAGLAGKQFF.

This clonotype was counted ten times or more. The V and J genes are TRBV6-6 and TRBJ2-5; D ambiguous. Germline V gene sequence: CDR1 MNHNY, CDR2 SVGAGI (reference sequence). CDR3 size: 12 residues. The V end was cut by 5 bases, the J end by 5 bases, with 9 bases between. The CDR3 spells CASSPTTETQYF. CDR3 coding DNA: TGTGCCAGCAGTCCTACAACGGAGACCCAGTACTTC.

This clonotype was counted many times. This chain uses TRBV3-1 with TRBJ1-2; TRBD1 might be the D (6 bases). This CDR3 has 15 residues. Germline CDR1 is LGHDT and CDR2 is YNNKEL (reference sequence). Trimming stripped 1 base from V and 5 bases from J, with 14 bases between. The CDR3 DNA follows: TGTGCCAGCAGCCAAGTGCGGGGGGGCGCGTATGGCTACACCTTC. It is translated as CASSQVRGGAYGYTF.

There are many counts of this clonotype. This chain joins TRBV7-2 and TRBJ2-3; D is undetermined. CDR3 length: 13 amino acids. The germline V gene has CDR1 SGHTA and CDR2 FQGNSA. The V end lost 1 base, the J end lost 4 bases, and 6 bases lay between the germline ends. CDR3 residues: CASSLGLPDTQYF. The CDR3 DNA reads TGTGCCAGCAGCTTAGGGCTTCCAGATACGCAGTATTTT.

This clonotype was counted ten times or more. The CDR3 here is CASSDTGSPNTGELFF. The CDR3 DNA is TGTGCCAGCAGTGATACAGGGAGCCCGAACACCGGGGAGCTGTTTTTT. V is TRBV12-3 or TRBV12-4 and J is TRBJ2-2; possibly TRBD1 for D (6 bases). V was cut by 5 bases and J by 0 bases, with 13 bases left in between. CDR3 length equals 16 residues.

This clonotype was found many times. The chain links TRBV20-1 to TRBJ2-3; TRBD2 is a possible D gene (6 bases). This CDR3 has 15 amino acids. CDR1 and CDR2 (germline): DFQATT, SNEGSKA (reference sequence). The V end was cut by 3 bases, the J end by 4 bases, with 17 bases between. The CDR3 region is CSARAAGTVADTQYF. DNA of the CDR3: TGCAGTGCTAGGGCAGCCGGGACTGTGGCAGATACGCAGTATTTT.

The chain links TRBV7-2 to TRBJ2-1; 8 nucleotides agree with TRBD1. With V trimmed by 4 bases and J by 10 bases, 6 bases remained unmatched. Germline values: CDR1 SGHTA, CDR2 FQGNSA. CDR3 length: 13 residues. CDR3: CASSSRGPVEQFF. CDR3 sequence (DNA): TGTGCCAGCAGCTCCAGGGGGCCGGTGGAGCAGTTCTTC.